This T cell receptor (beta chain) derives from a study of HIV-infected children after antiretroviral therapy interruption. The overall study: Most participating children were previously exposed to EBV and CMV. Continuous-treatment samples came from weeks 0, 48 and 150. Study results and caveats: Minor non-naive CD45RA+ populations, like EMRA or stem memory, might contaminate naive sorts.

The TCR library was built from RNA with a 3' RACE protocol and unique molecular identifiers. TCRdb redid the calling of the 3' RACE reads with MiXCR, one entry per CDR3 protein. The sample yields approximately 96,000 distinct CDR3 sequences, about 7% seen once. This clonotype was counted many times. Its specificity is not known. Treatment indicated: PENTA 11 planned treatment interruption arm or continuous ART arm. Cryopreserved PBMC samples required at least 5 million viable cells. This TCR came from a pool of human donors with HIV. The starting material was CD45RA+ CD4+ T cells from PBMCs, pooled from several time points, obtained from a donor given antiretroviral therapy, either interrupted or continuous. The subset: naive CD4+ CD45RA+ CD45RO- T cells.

CDR3 in DNA: TGTGCCAGCATAAGACGGGAGATGAACACTGAAGCTTTCTTT. This encodes CASIRREMNTEAFF. This chain joins TRBV2 and TRBJ1-1; D not resolved. This CDR3 region has 14 residues. Trimming pared 7 bases from V and 0 bases from J, leaving 12 bases between. Per the germline V gene, CDR1 is SNHLY and CDR2 is FYNNEI. Combining the CDR3 with reference TRBV2 and TRBJ1-1 gives the whole variable domain EPEVTQTPSHQVTQMGQEVILRCVPISNHLYFYWYRQILGQKVEFLVSFYNNEISEKSEIFDDQFSVERPDGSNFTLKIRSTKLEDSAMYFCASIRREMNTEAFFGQGTRLTVV.